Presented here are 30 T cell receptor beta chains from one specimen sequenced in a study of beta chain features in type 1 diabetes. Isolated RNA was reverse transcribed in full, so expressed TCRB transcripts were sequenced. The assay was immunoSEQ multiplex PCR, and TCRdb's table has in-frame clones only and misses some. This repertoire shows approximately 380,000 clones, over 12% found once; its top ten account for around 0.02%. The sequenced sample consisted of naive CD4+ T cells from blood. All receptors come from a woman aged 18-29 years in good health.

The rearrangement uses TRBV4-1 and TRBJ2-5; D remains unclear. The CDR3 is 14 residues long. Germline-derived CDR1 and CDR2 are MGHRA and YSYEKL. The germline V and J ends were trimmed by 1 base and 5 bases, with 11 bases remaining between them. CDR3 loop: CASSQVGRLETQYF. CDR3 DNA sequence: TGCGCCAGCAGCCAAGTTGGCCGTCTGGAGACCCAGTACTTC.

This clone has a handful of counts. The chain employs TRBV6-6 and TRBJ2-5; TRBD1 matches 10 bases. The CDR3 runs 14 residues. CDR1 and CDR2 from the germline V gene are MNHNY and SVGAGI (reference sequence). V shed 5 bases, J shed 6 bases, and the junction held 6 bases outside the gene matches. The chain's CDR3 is CASSNGQGGKTQYF. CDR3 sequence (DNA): TGTGCCAGCAGTAACGGACAGGGGGGTAAGACCCAGTACTTC.

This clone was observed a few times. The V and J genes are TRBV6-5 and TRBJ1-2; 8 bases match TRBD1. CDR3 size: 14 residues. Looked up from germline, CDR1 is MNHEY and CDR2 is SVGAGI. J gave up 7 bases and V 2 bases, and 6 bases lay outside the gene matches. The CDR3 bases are TGTGCCAGCAGTTACAGCAGGGGGCGGGTTGGCTACACCTTC. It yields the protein CASSYSRGRVGYTF.

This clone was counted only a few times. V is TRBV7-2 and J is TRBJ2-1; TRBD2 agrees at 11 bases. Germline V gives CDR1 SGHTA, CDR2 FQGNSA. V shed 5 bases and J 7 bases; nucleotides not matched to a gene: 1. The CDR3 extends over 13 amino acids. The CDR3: CASSRTSGNEQFF. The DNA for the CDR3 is TGTGCCAGCAGCCGGACTAGCGGGAATGAGCAGTTCTTC.

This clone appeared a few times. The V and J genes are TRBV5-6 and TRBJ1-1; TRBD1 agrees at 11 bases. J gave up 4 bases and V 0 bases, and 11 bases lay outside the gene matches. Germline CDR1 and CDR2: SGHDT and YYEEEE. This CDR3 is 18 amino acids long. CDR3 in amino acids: CASSLAGQGASRFTEAFF. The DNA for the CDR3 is TGTGCCAGCAGCTTGGCTGGACAGGGGGCGTCTCGTTTCACTGAAGCTTTCTTT.

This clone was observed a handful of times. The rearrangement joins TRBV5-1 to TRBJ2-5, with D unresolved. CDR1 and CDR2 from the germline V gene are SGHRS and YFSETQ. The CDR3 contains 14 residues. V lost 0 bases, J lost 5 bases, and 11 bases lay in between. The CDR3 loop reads CASSLGGSEETQYF. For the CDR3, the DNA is TGCGCCAGCAGCTTGGGTGGGTCGGAGGAGACCCAGTACTTC.

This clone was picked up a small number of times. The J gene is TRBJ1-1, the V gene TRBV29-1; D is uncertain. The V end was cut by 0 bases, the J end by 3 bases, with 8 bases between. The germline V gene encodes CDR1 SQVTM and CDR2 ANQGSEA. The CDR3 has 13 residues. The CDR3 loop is CSVEDRDYTEAFF. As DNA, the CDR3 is TGCAGCGTTGAAGATCGCGACTACACTGAAGCTTTCTTT.

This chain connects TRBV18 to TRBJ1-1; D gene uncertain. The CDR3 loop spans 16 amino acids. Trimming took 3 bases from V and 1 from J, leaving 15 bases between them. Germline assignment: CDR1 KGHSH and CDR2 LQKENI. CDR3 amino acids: CASSPRTGYRNTEAFF. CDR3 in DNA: TGTGCCAGCTCACCTAGGACGGGGTATAGGAACACTGAAGCTTTCTTT.

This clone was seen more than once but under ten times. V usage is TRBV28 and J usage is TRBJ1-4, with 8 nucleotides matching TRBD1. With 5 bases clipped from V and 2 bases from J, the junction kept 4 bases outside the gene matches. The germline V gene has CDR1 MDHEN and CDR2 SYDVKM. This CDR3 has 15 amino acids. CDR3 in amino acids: CASSPHRGTNEKLFF. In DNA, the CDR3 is TGTGCCAGCAGTCCTCACAGGGGGACTAATGAAAAACTGTTTTTT.

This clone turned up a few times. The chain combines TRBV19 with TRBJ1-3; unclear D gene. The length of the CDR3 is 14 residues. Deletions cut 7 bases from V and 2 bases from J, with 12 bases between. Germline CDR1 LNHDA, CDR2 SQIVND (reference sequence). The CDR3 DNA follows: TGTGCCAGTACAGACGCCAGGCCTGGAAACACCATATATTTT. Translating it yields CASTDARPGNTIYF.

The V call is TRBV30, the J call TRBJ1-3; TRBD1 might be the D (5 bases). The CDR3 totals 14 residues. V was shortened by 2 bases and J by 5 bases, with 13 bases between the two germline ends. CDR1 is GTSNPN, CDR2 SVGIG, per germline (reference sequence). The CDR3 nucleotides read TGTGCCTGGAGTACAGGAGGGGTGAGAAACACCATATATTTT. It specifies CAWSTGGVRNTIYF.

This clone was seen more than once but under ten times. The CDR3, as DNA: TGTGCCAGCAGCCACGAACAGGGTATGAATCAGCCCCAGCATTTT. Its protein is CASSHEQGMNQPQHF. The chain employs TRBV4-2 and TRBJ1-5, with D perhaps matching TRBD1 (6 bases). V shed 3 bases and J shed 4 bases, with 13 bases lying between them. Germline lookup yields CDR1 LGHNA and CDR2 YNFKEQ. The CDR3 spans 15 residues.

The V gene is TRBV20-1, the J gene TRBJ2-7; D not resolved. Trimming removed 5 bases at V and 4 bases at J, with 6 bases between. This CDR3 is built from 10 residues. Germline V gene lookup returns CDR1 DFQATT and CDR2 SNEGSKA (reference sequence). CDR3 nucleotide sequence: TGCAGTGCTGGCAGTTACGAGCAGTACTTC. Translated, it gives CSAGSYEQYF.

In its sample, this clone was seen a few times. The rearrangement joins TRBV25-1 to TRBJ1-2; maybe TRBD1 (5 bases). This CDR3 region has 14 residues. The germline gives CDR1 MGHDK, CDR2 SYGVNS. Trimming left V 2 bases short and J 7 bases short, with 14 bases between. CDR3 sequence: CASSEGTGAIGYTF. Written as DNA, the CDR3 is TGTGCCAGCAGTGAAGGTACAGGAGCTATTGGCTACACCTTC.

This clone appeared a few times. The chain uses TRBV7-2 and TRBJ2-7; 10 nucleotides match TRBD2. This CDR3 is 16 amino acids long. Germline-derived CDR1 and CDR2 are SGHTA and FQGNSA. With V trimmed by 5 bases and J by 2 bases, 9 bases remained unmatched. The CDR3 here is CASSRALLAGAYEQYF. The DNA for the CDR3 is TGTGCCAGCAGCCGTGCTCTGCTAGCGGGGGCCTACGAGCAGTACTTC.

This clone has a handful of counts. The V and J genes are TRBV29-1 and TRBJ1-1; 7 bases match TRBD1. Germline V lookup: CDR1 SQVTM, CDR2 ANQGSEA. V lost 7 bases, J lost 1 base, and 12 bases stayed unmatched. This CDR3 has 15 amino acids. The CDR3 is CSGYNDRAKNTEAFF. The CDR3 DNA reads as TGCAGCGGATATAACGACAGGGCTAAGAACACTGAAGCTTTCTTT.

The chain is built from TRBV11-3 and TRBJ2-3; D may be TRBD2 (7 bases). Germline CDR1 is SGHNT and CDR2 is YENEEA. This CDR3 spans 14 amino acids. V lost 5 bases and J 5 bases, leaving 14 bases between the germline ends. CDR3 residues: CASSAGGQGDTQYF. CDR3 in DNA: TGTGCCAGCAGCGCCGGGGGGCAAGGAGATACGCAGTATTTT.

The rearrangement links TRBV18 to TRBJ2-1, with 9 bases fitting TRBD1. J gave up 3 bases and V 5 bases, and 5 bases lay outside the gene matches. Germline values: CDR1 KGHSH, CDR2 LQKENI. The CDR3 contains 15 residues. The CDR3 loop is CASSRGQGFYNEQFF. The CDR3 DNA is TGTGCCAGCTCAAGAGGACAGGGGTTCTACAATGAGCAGTTCTTC.

The CDR3 sequence: CASSLGFGGGPLDEQFF. The CDR3 DNA reads TGTGCCAGCAGCTTAGGGTTCGGGGGAGGGCCTTTGGATGAGCAGTTCTTC. The J gene is TRBJ2-1, the V gene TRBV11-2; 7 bases fit TRBD2. Germline values: CDR1 SGHAT, CDR2 FQNNGV. The CDR3 sequence is 17 residues long. The junction had 14 bases not matched to a gene; V was cut back by 1 base and J by 8 bases.

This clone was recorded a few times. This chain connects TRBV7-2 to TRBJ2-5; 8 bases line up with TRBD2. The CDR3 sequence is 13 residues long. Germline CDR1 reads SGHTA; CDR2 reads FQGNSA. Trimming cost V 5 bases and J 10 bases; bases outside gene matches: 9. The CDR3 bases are TGTGCCAGCAGCCCTGGAGCTAGCGGGCTCCAGTACTTC. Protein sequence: CASSPGASGLQYF.

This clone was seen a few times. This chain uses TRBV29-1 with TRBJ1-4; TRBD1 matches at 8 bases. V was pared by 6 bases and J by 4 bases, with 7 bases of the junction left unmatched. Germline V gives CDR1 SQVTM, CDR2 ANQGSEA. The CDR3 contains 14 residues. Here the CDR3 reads CSVAPQGDNEKLFF. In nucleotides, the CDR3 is TGCAGCGTAGCGCCACAGGGGGATAATGAAAAACTGTTTTTT. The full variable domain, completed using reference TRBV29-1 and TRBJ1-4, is SAVISQKPSRDICQRGTSLTIQCQVDSQVTMMFWYRQQPGQSLTLIATANQGSEATYESGFVIDKFPISRPNLTFSTLTVSNMSPEDSSIYLCSVAPQGDNEKLFFGSGTQLSVL.

The CDR3 nucleotides read TGTGCCAGCTCACCCCCGCGGGAGGGCCCCCACAATGAGCAGTTCTTC. It is translated as CASSPPREGPHNEQFF. V and J are TRBV18 and TRBJ2-1; TRBD2 aligns across 9 bases. Germline loops: CDR1 KGHSH, CDR2 LQKENI. The CDR3 covers 16 residues. V shed 3 bases, J shed 5 bases, and the junction held 8 bases outside the gene matches.

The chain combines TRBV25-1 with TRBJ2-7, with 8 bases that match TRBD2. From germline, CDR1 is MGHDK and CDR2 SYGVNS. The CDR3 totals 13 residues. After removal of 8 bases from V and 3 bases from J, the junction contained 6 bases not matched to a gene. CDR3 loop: CASQDSGIYEQYF. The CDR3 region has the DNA TGTGCCAGCCAGGATAGCGGGATCTACGAGCAGTACTTC.

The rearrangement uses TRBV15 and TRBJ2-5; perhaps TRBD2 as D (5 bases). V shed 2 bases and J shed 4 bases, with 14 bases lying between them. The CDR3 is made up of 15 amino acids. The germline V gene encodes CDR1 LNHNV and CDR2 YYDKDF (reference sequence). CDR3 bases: TGTGCCACCAGCAGACCGACCGTGGGAGCAGAGACCCAGTACTTC. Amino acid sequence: CATSRPTVGAETQYF.

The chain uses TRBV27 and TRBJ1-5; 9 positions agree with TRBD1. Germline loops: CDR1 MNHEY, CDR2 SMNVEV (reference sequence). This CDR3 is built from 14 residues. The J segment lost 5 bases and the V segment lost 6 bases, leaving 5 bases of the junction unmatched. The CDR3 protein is CASSPTGGHQPQHF. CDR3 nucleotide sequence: TGTGCCAGCAGCCCGACAGGGGGGCATCAGCCCCAGCATTTT.

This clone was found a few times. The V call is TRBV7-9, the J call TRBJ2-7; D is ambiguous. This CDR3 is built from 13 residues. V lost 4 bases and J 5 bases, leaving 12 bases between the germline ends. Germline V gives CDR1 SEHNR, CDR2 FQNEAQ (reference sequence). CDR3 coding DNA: TGTGCCAGCAGCTACTCCATTTACGACGAGCAGTACTTC. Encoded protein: CASSYSIYDEQYF.

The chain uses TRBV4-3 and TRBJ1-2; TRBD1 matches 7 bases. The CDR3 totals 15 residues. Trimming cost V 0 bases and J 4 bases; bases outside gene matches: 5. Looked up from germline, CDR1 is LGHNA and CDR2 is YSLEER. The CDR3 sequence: CASSQEYRGFYGYTF. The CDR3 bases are TGCGCCAGCAGCCAAGAATACAGGGGCTTCTATGGCTACACCTTC.

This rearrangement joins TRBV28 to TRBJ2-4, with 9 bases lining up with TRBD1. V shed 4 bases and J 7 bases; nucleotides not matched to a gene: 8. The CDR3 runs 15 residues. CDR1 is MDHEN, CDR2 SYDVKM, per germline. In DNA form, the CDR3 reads TGTGCCAGCAGTTCCCACGGACAGGGGAAGAACATTCAGTACTTC. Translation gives CASSSHGQGKNIQYF.

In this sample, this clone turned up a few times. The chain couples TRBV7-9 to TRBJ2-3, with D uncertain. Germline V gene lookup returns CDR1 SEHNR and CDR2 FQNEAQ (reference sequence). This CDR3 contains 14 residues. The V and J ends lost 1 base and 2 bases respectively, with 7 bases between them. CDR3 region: CASSLVGYTDTQYF. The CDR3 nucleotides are TGTGCCAGCAGCTTAGTCGGTTACACAGATACGCAGTATTTT.

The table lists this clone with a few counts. CDR3 coding DNA: TGTGCCAGCAGTTACCCCTCCCAGTTCTTC. It encodes CASSYPSQFF. The chain uses TRBV6-6 and TRBJ2-1; no reliable D call. The germline V and J ends were trimmed by 2 bases and 13 bases, with 6 bases remaining between them. Germline loops: CDR1 MNHNY, CDR2 SVGAGI (reference sequence). The CDR3 runs 10 residues.